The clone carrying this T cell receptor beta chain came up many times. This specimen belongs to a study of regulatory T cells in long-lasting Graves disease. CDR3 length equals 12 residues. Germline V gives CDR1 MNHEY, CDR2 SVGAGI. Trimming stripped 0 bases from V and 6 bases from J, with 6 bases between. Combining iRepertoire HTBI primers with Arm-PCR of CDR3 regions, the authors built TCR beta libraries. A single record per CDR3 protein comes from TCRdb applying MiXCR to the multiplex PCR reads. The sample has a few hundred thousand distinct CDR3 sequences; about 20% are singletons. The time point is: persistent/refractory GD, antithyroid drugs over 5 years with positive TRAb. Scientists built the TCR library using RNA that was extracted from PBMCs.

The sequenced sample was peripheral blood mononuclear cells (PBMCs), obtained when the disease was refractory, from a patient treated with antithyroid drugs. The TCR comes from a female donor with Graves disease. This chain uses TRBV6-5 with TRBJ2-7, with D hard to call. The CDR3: CASSYSGFEQYF. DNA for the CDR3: TGTGCCAGCAGTTACTCAGGCTTCGAGCAGTACTTC.